This TCR beta chain was sequenced during a study of OX40 agonist ivuxolimab in advanced cancers. Across the whole study: The patients got ivuxolimab, which is an agonistic anti-OX40 (CD134) antibody. Intravenous ivuxolimab was administered to patients every 2 weeks at 0.01 to 10 mg/kg. Partial responses were seen in three patients, one with hepatocellular carcinoma and two with cutaneous melanoma.

TCRdb's copy holds only in-frame clones and misses some; the assay was immunoSEQ multiplex PCR. Here the sample spans 79,000 or so clones, roughly nine tenths being singletons. The material was CD4+ or CD8+ T cells sorted from blood, obtained in a trial of the OX40 agonist ivuxolimab. The TCR originated in an adult with an advanced solid tumor such as melanoma, head and neck, liver or kidney cancer.

This CDR3 is CASSLGVSYEQYF. For the CDR3, the DNA is TGTGCCAGCAGCTTGGGAGTATCTTACGAGCAGTACTTC. The chain links TRBV7-2 to TRBJ2-7; a weak D match, TRBD2 (5 bases). Germline V gives CDR1 SGHTA, CDR2 FQGNSA. This CDR3 spans 13 amino acids. The germline V and J ends were trimmed by 3 bases and 4 bases, with 10 bases remaining between them.